This T cell receptor beta chain came from a study of response to subunit inactivated influenza vaccine. Turning to this clonotype: What it recognizes is unknown.

TCRdb ran MiXCR on the RT-PCR reads and lists one entry per CDR3 protein. This table holds about 500,000 distinct CDR3 sequences, over 10% found once. The CDR3 has 15 residues. Germline assignment: CDR1 SGHKS and CDR2 YYEKEE (reference sequence). Trimming cost V 1 base and J 2 bases, with 11 bases left between them. Study-wide results and caveats: The authors suggested that every seasonal influenza vaccination recruits few new T cells.

This TCR was sampled from a man aged 50 or older who received an inactivated influenza vaccine. The chain carries TRBV5-5 and TRBJ2-3; D gene uncertain. This specimen consisted of PBMCs from blood, obtained roughly 48 days after vaccination. The DNA of the CDR3 is TGTGCCAGCAGCTTGCGGCCTTCGCCCACAGATACGCAGTATTTT. Translated, it gives CASSLRPSPTDTQYF.